This T cell receptor (beta chain) emerged from a study of cytomegalovirus exposure and HLA in healthy donors. The wider study: Most donors, more than 80% of a few hundred genotyped, fell in the Caucasian-associated ancestry cluster. Whole-study findings and limits: Analyses of presence/absence relied on an assumption of roughly uniform sequencing depth across donors. Among CMV-associated TCR beta chains, most appeared HLA-restricted in a later analysis.

This clone was seen more than once but under ten times. Its antigen is not known. The PCR made use of 60 Vbeta and 13 Jbeta primers. Assay: immunoSEQ multiplex PCR; the TCRdb copy retains only in-frame clones and omits some. The table records more than 55,000 clones, 80% of them present only once. V was pared by 6 bases and J by 6 bases, with 21 bases between. CDR1 is ENHRY, CDR2 SYGVKD, per germline. The CDR3 is made up of 15 amino acids. V and J are TRBV10-3 and TRBJ2-7; D is possibly TRBD2 (6 bases). This receptor was obtained from a woman aged 40 to 50 in good health and CMV-seronegative. Sequencing was performed on PBMCs. DNA of the CDR3: TGTGCCATCAGCGACGCGACAACTAGCTCCGGCGAGCAGTACTTC. Translation: CAISDATTSSGEQYF.